The text below deals with one T cell receptor beta chain. In germline, CDR1 is LNHDA, CDR2 SQIVND (reference sequence). The CDR3 is made up of 16 amino acids. Unmatched junction bases numbered 5, after V lost 3 bases and J lost 5 bases. TCRdb keeps only in-frame clones here, not all; method: immunoSEQ multiplex PCR. The sample consists of almost 7,000 clones, 80% to 85% of them appearing once. The data originate from a study of follicular helper T cells after annual influenza vaccination. Time point denoted: 2015-2016 season, 7 days after influenza vaccination. The chain recombines TRBV19 with TRBJ2-5; TRBD2 agrees at 14 bases. This sequence was found in an adult who received the influenza vaccine. Sample: CXCR5- memory CD4+ T cells sorted from blood, taken 7 days after influenza vaccination. CDR3 DNA sequence: TGTGCCAGTAGTATTCGACTAGCGGGAGGGGGCGAGACCCAGTACTTC. It translates to CASSIRLAGGGETQYF.